The 5 T cell receptor beta chains in this list originate from one sample, sequenced in a study of blood T cells in healthy people across ages. Primers used in a second PCR of roughly 6 to 11 cycles were a sample-barcoded 5' primer and a J-beta primer mix. TCRdb called the 5' RACE reads again in MiXCR, with one record for every CDR3 protein. There are approximately 820,000 distinct CDR3 sequences in the sample; 44% occur only once, and roughly 18% lies in the top ten. Sequencing was carried out using blood. These receptors came from a man in his sixties in good health.

This chain links TRBV5-1 with TRBJ2-3; 8 bases agree with TRBD1. Trimming cost V 3 bases and J 3 bases; bases outside gene matches: 3. This CDR3 spans 14 amino acids. CDR1 SGHRS and CDR2 YFSETQ come from the germline V gene. CDR3 region: CASSSGDRTDTQYF. DNA of the CDR3: TGCGCCAGCAGCTCGGGGGACAGGACAGATACGCAGTATTTT.

This clonotype appeared a few times. This chain uses TRBV7-9 with TRBJ1-2; 8 nucleotides line up with TRBD1. Germline lookup yields CDR1 SEHNR and CDR2 FQNEAQ (reference sequence). The V segment lost 0 bases and the J segment 6 bases; nucleotides outside the gene matches: 3. The CDR3 extends over 14 amino acids. The CDR3 protein is CASSLATGENGYTF. The CDR3 DNA follows: TGTGCCAGCAGCTTAGCGACAGGGGAGAATGGCTACACCTTC.

The chain couples TRBV10-3 to TRBJ1-2; D remains unclear. Germline CDR1 and CDR2: ENHRY and SYGVKD. Trimming left V 10 bases short and J 4 bases short, with 22 bases between. The CDR3 loop spans 15 amino acids. The CDR3, as DNA: TGTGCCAGCAAGGGCTATACACTTCGGGGCTATGGCTACACCTTC. Amino acids: CASKGYTLRGYGYTF.

This rearrangement joins TRBV20-1 to TRBJ2-1; no firm D call. Trimming removed 8 bases from V and 7 bases from J, with 12 bases in between. CDR1 is DFQATT and CDR2 is SNEGSKA in the germline V gene (reference sequence). The CDR3 contains 11 residues. The CDR3 DNA reads TGCAGTCCCTCACAAGCTAATGAGCAGTTCTTC. Protein: CSPSQANEQFF.

This clonotype occurred a few times. The chain has TRBV7-2 and TRBJ2-7; D is uncertain. The CDR3 is 14 residues long. The germline V and J ends were trimmed by 3 bases and 5 bases, with 14 bases remaining between them. The germline gives CDR1 SGHTA, CDR2 FQGNSA. In DNA, the CDR3 is TGTGCCAGCAGCTTTGGGCTAGATTCCCACGAGCAGTACTTC. As protein: CASSFGLDSHEQYF.